Described below is a single T cell receptor beta chain sequence and its context. The CDR3 totals 15 residues. The V segment lost 0 bases and the J segment 6 bases; nucleotides outside the gene matches: 3. Germline V gene sequence: CDR1 MNHEY, CDR2 SVGEGT. These data belong to a study of blood T cell repertoires in COVID-19. Only in-frame clones appear in the TCRdb table, and some are missing; sequencing was by immunoSEQ multiplex PCR. The data show 390,000 or so clones, about four fifths seen once. The TCR sequence derives from a woman in her fifties or sixties who had recovered from COVID-19. This chain connects TRBV6-2 or TRBV6-3 to TRBJ2-1; 9 positions agree with TRBD1. The sequencing sample was made of PBMCs or T cells enriched from blood (not recorded which). In DNA form, the CDR3 reads TGTGCCAGCAGTTACTCACAGACAGGGGGCAATGAGCAGTTCTTC. Translating gives CASSYSQTGGNEQFF.